This is a list of T cell receptor beta chains from one sample in a study of cytotoxic CD8 clonotypes in ibrutinib-treated CLL. The repertoire was sequenced with immunoSEQ multiplex PCR; TCRdb's copy has only in-frame clones and lacks some. This table holds some 300,000 clones, 80% found once. Sample: PBMCs, taken before ibrutinib treatment. These receptors were obtained from a human donor with chronic lymphocytic leukemia. The CDR3 runs from the conserved cysteine through the conserved F or W. Fields, in order: V gene, D gene, J gene, clone size, CDR3 DNA, CDR3 protein. A D gene is named only where the DNA matches it firmly. Clone sizes are given selectively: once, few, many, or a class where the clone is expanded.

V gene: TRBV14; D gene: -; J gene: TRBJ2-3; clone size: -; CDR3 DNA: TGTGCCAGCAGAAAGTTGGGATCCGGCACAGATACGCAGTATTTT; CDR3 protein: CASRKLGSGTDTQYF
V gene: TRBV4-2; D gene: -; J gene: TRBJ1-1; clone size: -; CDR3 DNA: TGTGCCAGTGAGTCCAGGAACACTGAAGCTTTCTTT; CDR3 protein: CASESRNTEAFF
V gene: TRBV5-1; D gene: -; J gene: TRBJ1-2; clone size: -; CDR3 DNA: TGCGCCAGCAGCTTATCCGGACGGCCAGCTCCAACCCTCTATGGCTACACCTTC; CDR3 protein: CASSLSGRPAPTLYGYTF
V gene: TRBV6-5; D gene: -; J gene: TRBJ1-2; clone size: -; CDR3 DNA: TGTGCCAGCAGTTACCAAGGACAGTCGGAACATGGCTACACCTTC; CDR3 protein: CASSYQGQSEHGYTF
V gene: TRBV27; D gene: -; J gene: TRBJ2-1; clone size: -; CDR3 DNA: TGTGCCAGCAGAAATTGGGGTTCGCAGTTCTTC; CDR3 protein: CASRNWGSQFF
V gene: TRBV9; D gene: -; J gene: TRBJ2-7; clone size: -; CDR3 DNA: TGTGCCAGCAGCGTAGGGAGGCTCAACGAGCAGTACTTC; CDR3 protein: CASSVGRLNEQYF
V gene: TRBV28; D gene: TRBD1; J gene: TRBJ1-1; clone size: -; CDR3 DNA: TGTGCCAGCAGTCGCATAGACAGGGGCACTGAAGCTTTCTTT; CDR3 protein: CASSRIDRGTEAFF
V gene: TRBV4-1; D gene: -; J gene: TRBJ2-1; clone size: few; CDR3 DNA: TGCGCCAGCAGCCAAGGCTTACCAGGAAGGTTCCATGAGCAGTTCTTC; CDR3 protein: CASSQGLPGRFHEQFF
V gene: TRBV7-2; D gene: TRBD2; J gene: TRBJ2-6; clone size: -; CDR3 DNA: TGTGCCAGCAGCATCTCCGGGACTAGCGGGATAAGTGGGGCCAACGTCCTGACTTTC; CDR3 protein: CASSISGTSGISGANVLTF
V gene: TRBV25-1; D gene: -; J gene: TRBJ2-5; clone size: -; CDR3 DNA: TGTGCCAGCAGTCCAAGGGGGTGGGATGGAGAGACCCAGTACTTC; CDR3 protein: CASSPRGWDGETQYF
V gene: TRBV4-3; D gene: TRBD1; J gene: TRBJ2-7; clone size: few; CDR3 DNA: TGCGCCAGCAGCCCGTCTGGGACAGGGTCGAACGAGCAGTACTTC; CDR3 protein: CASSPSGTGSNEQYF
V gene: TRBV5-6; D gene: -; J gene: TRBJ1-2; clone size: -; CDR3 DNA: TGTGCCAGCAGCTCCACACTGGACGGGGTCGCAAAGTATGGCTACACCTTC; CDR3 protein: CASSSTLDGVAKYGYTF
V gene: TRBV4-3; D gene: -; J gene: TRBJ2-7; clone size: -; CDR3 DNA: TGCGCCAGCAGCCAAGTCTTATCGGGAGTGGGGTACGAGCAGTACTTC; CDR3 protein: CASSQVLSGVGYEQYF
V gene: TRBV27; D gene: -; J gene: TRBJ2-1; clone size: -; CDR3 DNA: TGTGCCAGCCGAACGGGTACTAGCTGGTACAATGAGCAGTTCTTC; CDR3 protein: CASRTGTSWYNEQFF
V gene: TRBV9; D gene: -; J gene: TRBJ1-1; clone size: -; CDR3 DNA: TGTGCCAGCAGCGTAGTGAACACTGAAGCTTTCTTT; CDR3 protein: CASSVVNTEAFF
V gene: TRBV25-1; D gene: TRBD2; J gene: TRBJ2-3; clone size: -; CDR3 DNA: TGTGCCAGCAGTGTGGCTAGCGGTTACACAGATACGCAGTATTTT; CDR3 protein: CASSVASGYTDTQYF
V gene: TRBV5-4; D gene: TRBD1; J gene: TRBJ2-7; clone size: -; CDR3 DNA: TGTGCCAGCAGCTTGGGGACAGGCAGATCCTACGAGCAGTACTTC; CDR3 protein: CASSLGTGRSYEQYF
V gene: TRBV30; D gene: -; J gene: TRBJ1-5; clone size: -; CDR3 DNA: TGTGCCTGGAGTGTAGGGTATAGGGGTTTCGAATTAAGTCAGCCCCAGCATTTT; CDR3 protein: CAWSVGYRGFELSQPQHF
V gene: TRBV6-6; D gene: TRBD2; J gene: TRBJ2-7; clone size: -; CDR3 DNA: TGTGCCAGCAGTTTAACAGAAGCCGCCGGGGGGTACGAGCAGTACTTC; CDR3 protein: CASSLTEAAGGYEQYF
V gene: TRBV7-9; D gene: -; J gene: TRBJ2-3; clone size: -; CDR3 DNA: TGTGCCAGCAGCCCCCCAGCCCTTCACACAGATACGCAGTATTTT; CDR3 protein: CASSPPALHTDTQYF
V gene: TRBV7-6; D gene: -; J gene: TRBJ2-1; clone size: once; CDR3 DNA: TGTGCCAGCAGCTTAGCATCGGACTCCGACTGGGGGTACAATGAGCAGTTCTTC; CDR3 protein: CASSLASDSDWGYNEQFF
V gene: TRBV14; D gene: TRBD2; J gene: TRBJ2-7; clone size: -; CDR3 DNA: TGTGCCAGCAGCCAGGGGACTAGCGGGACCCACGAGCAGTACTTC; CDR3 protein: CASSQGTSGTHEQYF
V gene: TRBV19; D gene: TRBD1; J gene: TRBJ2-2; clone size: -; CDR3 DNA: TGTGCCAGTAGTACACACAGGGGGACCGGGGAGCTGTTTTTT; CDR3 protein: CASSTHRGTGELFF
V gene: TRBV4-3; D gene: -; J gene: TRBJ1-5; clone size: few; CDR3 DNA: TGCGCCAGCAGCCAAGGCTATAATCAGCCCCAGCATTTT; CDR3 protein: CASSQGYNQPQHF
V gene: TRBV27; D gene: -; J gene: TRBJ2-7; clone size: -; CDR3 DNA: TGTGCCAGCAGTCCCTGGGACACCTTCTACGAGCAGTACTTC; CDR3 protein: CASSPWDTFYEQYF
V gene: TRBV2; D gene: -; J gene: TRBJ2-1; clone size: -; CDR3 DNA: TGTGCCAGCTCTTGGAGGGCGGTTGAGCAGTTCTTC; CDR3 protein: CASSWRAVEQFF
V gene: TRBV28; D gene: -; J gene: TRBJ2-1; clone size: -; CDR3 DNA: TGTGCCAGCAGTCAATATGGGGGATACAATGAGCAGTTCTTC; CDR3 protein: CASSQYGGYNEQFF